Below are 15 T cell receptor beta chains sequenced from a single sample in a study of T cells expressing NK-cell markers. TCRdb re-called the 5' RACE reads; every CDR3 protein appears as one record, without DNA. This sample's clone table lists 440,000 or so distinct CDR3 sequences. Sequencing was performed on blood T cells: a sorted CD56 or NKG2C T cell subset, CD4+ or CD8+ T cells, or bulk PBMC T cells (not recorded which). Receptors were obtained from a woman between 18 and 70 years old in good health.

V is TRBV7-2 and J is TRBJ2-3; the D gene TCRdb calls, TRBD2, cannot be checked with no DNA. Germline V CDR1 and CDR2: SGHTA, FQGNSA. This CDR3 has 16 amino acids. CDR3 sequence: CASSDRLAGYTDTQYF.

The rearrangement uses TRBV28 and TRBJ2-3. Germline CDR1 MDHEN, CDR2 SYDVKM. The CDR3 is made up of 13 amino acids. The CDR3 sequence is CASSLPSADTQYF.

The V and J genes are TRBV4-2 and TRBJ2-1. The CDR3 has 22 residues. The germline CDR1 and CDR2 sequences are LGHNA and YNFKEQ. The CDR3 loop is CASSHSRKTPATMSSSSGEQFF.

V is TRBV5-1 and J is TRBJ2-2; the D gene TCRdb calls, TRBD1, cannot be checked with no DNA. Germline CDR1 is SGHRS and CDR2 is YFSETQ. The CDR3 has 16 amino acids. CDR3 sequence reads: CASSLSRDRVAGELFF.

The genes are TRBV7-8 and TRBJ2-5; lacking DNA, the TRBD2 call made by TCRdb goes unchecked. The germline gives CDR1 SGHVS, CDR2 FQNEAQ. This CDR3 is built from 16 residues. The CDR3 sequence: CASSSGTTAFLETQYF.

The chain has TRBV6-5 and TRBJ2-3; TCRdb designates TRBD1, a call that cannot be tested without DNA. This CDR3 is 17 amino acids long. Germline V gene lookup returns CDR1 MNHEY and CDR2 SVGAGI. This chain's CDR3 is CASSYRWAGKSGDTQYF.

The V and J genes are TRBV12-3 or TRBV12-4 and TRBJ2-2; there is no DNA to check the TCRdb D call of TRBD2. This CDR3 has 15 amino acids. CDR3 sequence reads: CASTLRGGGTGELFF.

CDR3 in amino acids: CASSWGDAGEQFF. V is TRBV5-1 and J is TRBJ2-1; TCRdb's D call, TRBD1, is unchecked because there is no DNA. The CDR3 is 13 residues long. Germline V CDR1 and CDR2: SGHRS, YFSETQ.

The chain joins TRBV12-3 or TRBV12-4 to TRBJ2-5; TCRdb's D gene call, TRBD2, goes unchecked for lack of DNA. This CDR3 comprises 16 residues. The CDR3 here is CASSSPTSGGPETQYF.

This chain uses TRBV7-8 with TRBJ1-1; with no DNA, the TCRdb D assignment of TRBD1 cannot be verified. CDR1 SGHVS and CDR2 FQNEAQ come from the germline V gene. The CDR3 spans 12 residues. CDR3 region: CASSTGQGQAFF.

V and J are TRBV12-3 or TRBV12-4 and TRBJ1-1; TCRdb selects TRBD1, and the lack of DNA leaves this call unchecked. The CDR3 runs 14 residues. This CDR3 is CASSFRDRNTEAFF.

The CDR3 protein is CASSLGPGQSGSGANVLTF. The chain joins TRBV11-2 to TRBJ2-6; TCRdb's D call of TRBD1 is untestable without DNA. Germline V gene data show CDR1 as SGHAT and CDR2 as FQNNGV. The CDR3 sequence is 19 residues long.

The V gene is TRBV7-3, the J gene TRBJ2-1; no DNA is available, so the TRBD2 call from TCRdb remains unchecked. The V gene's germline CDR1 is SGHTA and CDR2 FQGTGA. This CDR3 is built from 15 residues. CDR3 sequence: CASSLSSGVGNEQFF.

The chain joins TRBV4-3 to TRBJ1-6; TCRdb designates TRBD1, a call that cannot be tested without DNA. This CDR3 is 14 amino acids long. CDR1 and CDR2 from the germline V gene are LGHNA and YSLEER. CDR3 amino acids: CASSQRTGGSPLHF.

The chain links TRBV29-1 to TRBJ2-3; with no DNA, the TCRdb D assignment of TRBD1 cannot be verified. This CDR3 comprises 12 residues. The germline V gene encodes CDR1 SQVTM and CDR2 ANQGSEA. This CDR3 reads CSVGTGSDTQYF.